A single sample is the source of the 14 T cell receptor beta chains below, sequenced in a study of blood T cell repertoires in COVID-19. Repertoires were generated with immunoSEQ multiplex PCR, while TCRdb's copy carries only in-frame clones and drops some. The repertoire holds 200,000 or so clones, more than 70% seen once, with over 15% in the top ten. The specimen sequenced was peripheral blood. The source of these receptors is a person aged 70 to 85 with COVID-19, enrolled during active disease.

The chain uses TRBV5-4 and TRBJ2-2; maybe TRBD2 (7 bases). The CDR3 is 16 residues long. In germline, CDR1 is SGHNT, CDR2 YYREEE (reference sequence). V was shortened by 3 bases and J by 3 bases, with 15 bases between the two germline ends. CDR3 residues: CASSSGGTRYTGELFF. CDR3 coding DNA: TGTGCCAGCAGCTCGGGGGGCACTAGGTACACCGGGGAGCTGTTTTTT.

The chain couples TRBV19 to TRBJ1-2, with D unresolved. V lost 6 bases, J lost 5 bases, and 13 bases lay in between. Per the germline V gene, CDR1 is LNHDA and CDR2 is SQIVND (reference sequence). CDR3 length: 13 amino acids. The CDR3 loop reads CASRVREAYGYTF. The CDR3 bases are TGTGCCAGTAGGGTCCGGGAGGCATATGGCTACACCTTC.

In its sample, this clone was seen a few times. V gene TRBV4-1 combines with J gene TRBJ1-2, with 9 bases that match TRBD1. CDR1 and CDR2 from the germline V gene are MGHRA and YSYEKL. This CDR3 region has 13 residues. Losses at the gene ends were 4 bases for V and 8 bases for J; bases not matched to a gene: 5. The CDR3 coding sequence is TGCGCCAGCAGCCCCTTAACAGGGGGCGGCTACACCTTC. Protein sequence: CASSPLTGGGYTF.

The rearrangement joins TRBV6-2 or TRBV6-3 to TRBJ2-1, with TRBD2 as a possible D gene (5 bases). The CDR3 has 13 amino acids. The germline V gene encodes CDR1 MNHEY and CDR2 SVGEGT. Trimming took 5 bases from V and 6 from J, leaving 11 bases between them. The CDR3 protein is CASSRPGGNEQFF. The CDR3 DNA reads as TGTGCCAGCAGTCGCCCAGGAGGCAATGAGCAGTTCTTC.

The chain has TRBV27 and TRBJ2-1; TRBD2 matches 12 bases. Trimming cost V 5 bases and J 5 bases; bases outside gene matches: 4. The length of the CDR3 is 15 residues. CDR1 MNHEY and CDR2 SMNVEV come from the germline V gene (reference sequence). For the CDR3, the DNA is TGTGCCAGCAGTCCACTAGCGGGAGGTAACAATGAGCAGTTCTTC. It codes for CASSPLAGGNNEQFF.

The chain links TRBV30 to TRBJ1-2; TRBD1 might be the D (5 bases). The CDR3 length is 14 residues. Trimming cost V 0 bases and J 7 bases, with 15 bases left between them. Germline V CDR1 and CDR2: GTSNPN, SVGIG (reference sequence). As DNA, the CDR3 is TGTGCCTGGAGTGTCCCGGGGAGGGACTCTGGCTACACCTTC. Translated, it gives CAWSVPGRDSGYTF.

J is TRBJ1-5 and V is TRBV9; D remains ambiguous. CDR3 length equals 12 residues. The germline V gene has CDR1 SGDLS and CDR2 YYNGEE. V was shortened by 0 bases and J by 7 bases, with 5 bases between the two germline ends. CDR3 protein: CASSVVGQPQHF. The DNA of the CDR3 is TGTGCCAGCAGCGTAGTTGGCCAGCCCCAGCATTTT.

The J gene is TRBJ2-1, the V gene TRBV6-4; 14 bases match TRBD2. J lost 6 bases, V lost 2 bases, and 12 bases had no gene match. CDR1 and CDR2 from the germline V gene are MRHNA and SNTAGT. The length of the CDR3 is 19 residues. The DNA for the CDR3 is TGTGCCAGCAGTGACCGTGGACTAGCGGGAGGACCACAACTCAATGAGCAGTTCTTC. This codes for CASSDRGLAGGPQLNEQFF.

The CDR3 loop reads CSANEGSGFSYEQYF. The CDR3 nucleotides are TGCAGTGCTAATGAGGGTAGCGGGTTCTCCTACGAGCAGTACTTC. The V call is TRBV20-1, the J call TRBJ2-7; TRBD2 matches 7 bases. Germline CDR1 DFQATT, CDR2 SNEGSKA (reference sequence). The CDR3 contains 15 residues. With V trimmed by 4 bases and J by 0 bases, 9 bases remained unmatched.

The chain has TRBV3-1 (or the pseudogene TRBV3-2) and TRBJ1-5, with a tentative D call TRBD1 (5 bases). The V and J ends lost 1 base and 2 bases respectively, with 15 bases between them. This CDR3 is 17 amino acids long. Germline V gives CDR1 LGHDT, CDR2 YNNKEL (reference sequence). CDR3 loop: CASSQGPAGGGNQPQHF. The CDR3 DNA follows: TGTGCCAGCAGCCAAGGCCCGGCCGGGGGGGGCAATCAGCCCCAGCATTTT.

The genes are TRBV15 and TRBJ2-7; D possibly corresponds to TRBD1 (6 bases). CDR3 length: 15 amino acids. The ends were cut back, 0 bases at V and 4 bases at J, with 13 bases in the middle. Germline values: CDR1 LNHNV, CDR2 YYDKDF (reference sequence). The CDR3 reads CATSRDFTGLYEQYF. CDR3 coding DNA: TGTGCCACCAGCAGAGATTTTACAGGGTTGTACGAGCAGTACTTC.

The chain couples TRBV6-2 or TRBV6-3 to TRBJ2-7; D is possibly TRBD2 (5 bases). V was pared by 0 bases and J by 5 bases, with 11 bases between. The CDR3 extends over 14 amino acids. CDR1 MNHEY and CDR2 SVGEGT come from the germline V gene. The CDR3 DNA reads TGTGCCAGCAGTTACTCGACTACAAGCGACGAGCAGTACTTC. This encodes CASSYSTTSDEQYF.

The CDR3 DNA is TGTGCCAGAAGCCTCCGGGCACCCCTCCACTTT. Translating gives CARSLRAPLHF. This sequence joins TRBV5-3 and TRBJ1-6; D remains unclear. TRBV5-3 is assigned to the ORF class and has an uncertain function. This CDR3 is built from 11 residues. Trimming pared 4 bases from V and 11 bases from J, leaving 7 bases between.

The chain combines TRBV7-2 with TRBJ2-5, with 8 bases lining up with TRBD2. V trimming: 5 bases; J trimming: 10 bases; junction bases outside the gene matches: 21. The germline V gene encodes CDR1 SGHTA and CDR2 FQGNSA. This CDR3 comprises 17 residues. In DNA form, the CDR3 reads TGTGCCAGCAGCGTTCGGGGGGGAGTGAGGGTCGGGAGGAACCAGTACTTC. Its protein product is CASSVRGGVRVGRNQYF.